Sequencing of this T cell receptor beta chain was carried out in a study of cytotoxic CD8 clonotypes in ibrutinib-treated CLL (dated by TCRdb to the early 2020s). For the study in its entirety: The cohort was composed of about 10 relapsed/refractory and approximately 14 treatment-naive patients; IGHV unmutated status was identified in around 17 patients. An average of roughly 250,000 productive templates and tens of thousands of productive rearrangements was obtained per sample. Responses were partial in 25 or so patients and complete in 2; after median approximately 66 months follow-up, around 15 stayed in remission and about twelve progressed. The response samples were drawn at a median of approximately 12 months into treatment, with a range of roughly 6 to 40 months. Cryopreserved peripheral blood mononuclear cells were collected before treatment, at response, and at either disease progression or sustained remission. Patients were still on ibrutinib when every remission and progressive disease sample was collected. Longitudinal samples were obtainable from about 30% of the 86 participants in the trial.

On a MiSeq, deep resolution sequencing aimed for a depth between 1 in 1 million and 1 in 200,000 T cells, with each clonotype covered about 9.2x on average. TCR beta libraries were generated with the immunoSEQ hsTCRB Kit. On the authors' methods: Data were analyzed with ImmunoSEQ Data Assistant and ImmunoSEQ Analyzer, with V, D and J genes assigned per IMGT definitions. Clonality, with values ranging from 0 to 1, was calculated as one minus the normalized Shannon entropy of productive rearrangement frequencies. Only overrepresented clonotypes making up at least 0.05% of each patient's repertoire were included in the public clonotype analysis. Thirteen repertoires from age-matched healthy donors, obtained from immuneACCESS, served as clonality controls. TCRdb mirrors the immuneACCESS table, restricted to in-frame sequences. Some clones are absent from its copies; in checked studies, under half trace to an unresolved V gene, and the reason for the others is unknown. The DNA was the basis for D and trimming; V, J and clone size are from that table. For this sample the table gives 130,000 to 150,000 clones, of which about four fifths were detected only once. The top ten hold around 13% of the sample.

Worth noting for this clone: Its cognate antigen has yet to be identified. Per-nucleotide qualities are absent, and no much larger clonotype sits a single base away.

The CDR3, from cysteine to phenylalanine, totals 15 residues. Left in the record is the CDR3 DNA by itself, 45 bases read in frame from the first base. Trimming removed 6 bases from V and 2 bases from J; the gene matches leave 7 bases unexplained. CDR1 KGHSH and CDR2 LQKENI are derived from the germline V gene. Here is what the overall study found, with its caveats: Baseline clonality exceeded that of age-matched healthy donors and correlated strongly with circulating CD8+ T-cell counts. Public clonotypes were rare and either shrank or stayed stable during treatment, and the rise in clonality at ibrutinib response reflected expansion of private clonotypes. An increase in clonality was observed at ibrutinib response, with clonality remaining stable during sustained remission and falling back toward baseline at progression. Sampling times were not matched between patients in sustained remission and patients whose disease was progressing, and lymph node repertoires were not examined.

Per the publication, the time point label means: about 11 months on ibrutinib. Roughly 2.2 micrograms of genomic DNA were extracted from cryopreserved PBMCs for TCR beta library preparation. Longitudinal blood samples from CLL patients on ibrutinib monotherapy were analyzed using high-throughput TCR beta sequencing. The patients were enrolled in a single-center, open-label phase 2 trial of ibrutinib monotherapy. The sequencing here drew on PBMCs, taken after 12 months of ibrutinib treatment. This receptor was taken from a human donor with chronic lymphocytic leukemia. Recombination joined TRBV18 with TRBJ2-3, with 8 central nucleotides matching TRBD2. In nucleotides, the sequence is TGTGCCAGCTCCCAGCGGACTAGCCTCACAGATACGCAGTATTTT. The resulting protein is CASSQRTSLTDTQYF.